The 7 T cell receptor beta chains in this list originate from one sample, sequenced in a study of shared clonotypes between healthy human individuals. Assay: immunoSEQ multiplex PCR; the TCRdb copy retains only in-frame clones and omits some. The data show roughly 2.1 million clones, approximately 94% seen once. Naivety among CD8 cells was defined by CD45RO negativity and positive CCR7 selection, thereby excluding terminally differentiated effector memory CD45RA+ cells. The sequenced material came from naive CD8+ T cells from PBMCs. The receptors derive from a man in his late teens or twenties in good health. Some clones in this sample may be carry-over from other donors' samples.

V gene TRBV27 combines with J gene TRBJ1-4; perhaps TRBD1 as D (6 bases). Germline V gives CDR1 MNHEY, CDR2 SMNVEV (reference sequence). V dropped 3 bases and J dropped 2 bases, with 10 bases sitting between them. This CDR3 is built from 15 residues. CDR3 sequence (DNA): TGTGCCAGCAGTTTCACGGGGGGCACTAATGAAAAACTGTTTTTT. Protein product: CASSFTGGTNEKLFF. Looking up the rest from reference TRBV27 and TRBJ1-4 gives the full variable domain: EAQVTQNPRYLITVTGKKLTVTCSQNMNHEYMSWYRQDPGLGLRQIYYSMNVEVTDKGDVPEGYKVSRKEKRNFPLILESPSPNQTSLYFCASSFTGGTNEKLFFGSGTQLSVL.

This clone turned up a few times. The chain links TRBV5-6 to TRBJ2-3; no definite D call. Germline V lookup: CDR1 SGHDT, CDR2 YYEEEE. The V end lost 4 bases, the J end lost 10 bases, and 19 bases lay between the germline ends. The CDR3 has 14 residues. This CDR3 is CASSPVTGIDAQYF. CDR3 DNA: TGTGCCAGCAGCCCAGTGACTGGGATCGATGCGCAGTATTTT.

DNA of the CDR3: TGCGCCAGCAGCCTCCTCCGGACTAGCGGAGAGACCCAGTACTTC. This encodes CASSLLRTSGETQYF. The V and J genes are TRBV4-3 and TRBJ2-5, with 10 positions matching TRBD2. V gave up 4 bases and J gave up 4 bases; unmatched junction bases: 6. The CDR3 has 15 amino acids. CDR1 LGHNA and CDR2 YSLEER come from the germline V gene.

The chain couples TRBV4-2 to TRBJ1-2, with 9 bases matching TRBD1. V was pared by 3 bases and J by 5 bases, with 10 bases of the junction left unmatched. Germline CDR1 reads LGHNA; CDR2 reads YNFKEQ. CDR3 length: 16 amino acids. CDR3 protein: CASSHRDREVVYGYTF. The CDR3 region has the DNA TGTGCCAGCAGCCACCGGGACAGGGAGGTTGTTTATGGCTACACCTTC.

This rearrangement joins TRBV28 to TRBJ2-7, with D maybe TRBD1 (5 bases). The germline V and J ends were trimmed by 8 bases and 0 bases, with 11 bases remaining between them. This CDR3 comprises 13 residues. Germline V gene sequence: CDR1 MDHEN, CDR2 SYDVKM. CDR3 sequence (DNA): TGTGCCAGCTTAACAGGCAACTCCTACGAGCAGTACTTC. This codes for CASLTGNSYEQYF. The complete variable domain, with remaining parts taken from reference TRBV28 and TRBJ2-7, reads DVKVTQSSRYLVKRTGEKVFLECVQDMDHENMFWYRQDPGLGLRLIYFSYDVKMKEKGDIPEGYSVSREKKERFSLILESASTNQTSMYLCASLTGNSYEQYFGPGTRLTVT.

This clone has a handful of counts. The chain combines TRBV19 with TRBJ1-1, with D uncertain. The V end was cut by 9 bases, the J end by 2 bases, with 16 bases between. CDR1 and CDR2 (germline): LNHDA, SQIVND (reference sequence). The CDR3 is 14 amino acids. The CDR3 bases are TGTGCCAGCGGATACTTCTCCCTCAACACTGAAGCTTTCTTT. Protein product: CASGYFSLNTEAFF.

With regard to this clone: Additional DNA sequences in this sample encode the identical CDR3. This sequence joins TRBV7-9 and TRBJ1-2; D not resolved. CDR1 is SEHNR and CDR2 is FQNEAQ in the germline V gene (reference sequence). The CDR3 loop spans 14 amino acids. V lost 2 bases, J lost 5 bases, and 12 bases lay in between. The CDR3: CASSLSGTVYGYTF. The CDR3 DNA follows: TGTGCCAGCAGCTTAAGCGGCACAGTGTATGGCTACACCTTC.